These 2 T cell receptor beta chains came from one sample sequenced in a study of blood T cell repertoires in COVID-19. Clones were sequenced by immunoSEQ multiplex PCR, and TCRdb holds only the in-frame ones, with some missing. The table lists a few hundred thousand clones, approximately 80% of them singletons. The sample taken for sequencing was peripheral blood. The source of these receptors is a human donor in a cohort sampled during active COVID-19.

V usage is TRBV3-1 (or the pseudogene TRBV3-2) and J usage is TRBJ2-1; TRBD2 matches 7 bases. The CDR3 consists of 14 residues. Germline CDR1 reads LGHDT; CDR2 reads YNNKEL (reference sequence). V was pared by 3 bases and J by 9 bases, with 8 bases of the junction left unmatched. The CDR3 DNA reads TGTGCCAGCAGCCAGGTCGGGCTAGCGGCTGAGCAGTTCTTC. This sequence encodes CASSQVGLAAEQFF.

Only a few counts were recorded for this clone. The chain recombines TRBV9 with TRBJ2-3; 9 nucleotides match TRBD2. Germline V gene lookup returns CDR1 SGDLS and CDR2 YYNGEE. V lost 0 bases, J lost 7 bases, and 9 bases stayed unmatched. The CDR3 runs to 16 residues. The CDR3 is CASSVVASGAQHTQYF. For the CDR3, the DNA is TGTGCCAGCAGCGTAGTCGCTAGCGGGGCACAGCATACGCAGTATTTT. Full variable domain (missing parts from reference TRBV9 and TRBJ2-3): DSGVTQTPKHLITATGQRVTLRCSPRSGDLSVYWYQQSLDQGLQFLIQYYNGEERAKGNILERFSAQQFPDLHSELNLSSLELGDSALYFCASSVVASGAQHTQYFGPGTRLTVL.